This T cell receptor beta chain was captured in a study of human T cells and chemical hapten exposure. Time point: patch test 1, 2 weeks after DPC sensitization. Indicated treatment: therapeutic diphenylcyclopropenone sensitization with weekly scalp DPC. TCRdb recomputed calls from the RACE reads with MiXCR, one row per CDR3 protein. The table includes more than 65,000 distinct CDR3 sequences, 30% to 35% detected once. V lost 5 bases, J lost 0 bases, and 10 bases lay in between. The CDR3 has 14 amino acids. The V gene's germline CDR1 is MNHEY and CDR2 SMNVEV (reference sequence). The rearrangement links TRBV27 to TRBJ2-5; D may be TRBD1 (5 bases). This clonotype originated in a man between 40 and 49 years old with alopecia areata. Some clones in this sample may be carry-over from other donors' samples. The source was whole blood, collected in connection with sensitization to the hapten diphenylcyclopropenone (DPC). The CDR3 DNA reads as TGTGCCAGCAGTCAAAGGGGATACCAAGAGACCCAGTACTTC. It encodes CASSQRGYQETQYF.